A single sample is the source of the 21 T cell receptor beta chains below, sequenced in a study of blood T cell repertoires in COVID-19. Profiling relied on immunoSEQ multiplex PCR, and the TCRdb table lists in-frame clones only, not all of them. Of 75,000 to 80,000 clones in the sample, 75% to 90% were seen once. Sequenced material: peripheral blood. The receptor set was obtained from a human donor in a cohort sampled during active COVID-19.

This chain's CDR3 is CASSPTVTSYNEQFF. The CDR3 bases are TGCGCCAGCAGCCCGACAGTGACCTCCTACAATGAGCAGTTCTTC. This chain links TRBV5-1 with TRBJ2-1; D is perhaps TRBD1 (5 bases). Germline assignment: CDR1 SGHRS and CDR2 YFSETQ. The CDR3 runs 15 residues. V lost 4 bases to trimming and J lost 0 bases, with 11 bases between them.

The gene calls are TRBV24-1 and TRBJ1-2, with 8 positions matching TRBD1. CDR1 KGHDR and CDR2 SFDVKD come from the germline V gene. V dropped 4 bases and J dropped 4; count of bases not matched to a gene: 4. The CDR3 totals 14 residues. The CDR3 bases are TGTGCCACCAGTGAAGGTCAGGGGGCCTATGGCTACACCTTC. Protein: CATSEGQGAYGYTF.

Here the CDR3 DNA reads TGTGCCAGCAGCTCCCGGGCCGGACAAACTAACTATGGCTACACCTTC. Amino acid sequence: CASSSRAGQTNYGYTF. The gene calls are TRBV7-9 and TRBJ1-2, with D possibly being TRBD1 (5 bases). Germline CDR1 SEHNR, CDR2 FQNEAQ (reference sequence). Trimming shortened V by 4 bases and J by 0 bases, and 15 bases separated the two germline ends. This CDR3 has 16 amino acids.

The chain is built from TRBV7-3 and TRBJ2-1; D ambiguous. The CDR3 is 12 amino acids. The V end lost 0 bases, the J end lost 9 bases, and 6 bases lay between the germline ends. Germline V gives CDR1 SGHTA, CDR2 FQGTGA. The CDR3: CASSLTFGEQFF. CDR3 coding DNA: TGTGCCAGCAGCTTAACTTTCGGTGAGCAGTTCTTC.

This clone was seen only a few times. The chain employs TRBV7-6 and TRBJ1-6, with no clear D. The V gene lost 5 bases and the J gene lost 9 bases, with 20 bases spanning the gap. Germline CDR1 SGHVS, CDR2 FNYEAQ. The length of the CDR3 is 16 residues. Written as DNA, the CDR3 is TGTGCCAGCAGCCCCATAGGAGGAACCCTCGGTTCACCCCTCCACTTT. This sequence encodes CASSPIGGTLGSPLHF.

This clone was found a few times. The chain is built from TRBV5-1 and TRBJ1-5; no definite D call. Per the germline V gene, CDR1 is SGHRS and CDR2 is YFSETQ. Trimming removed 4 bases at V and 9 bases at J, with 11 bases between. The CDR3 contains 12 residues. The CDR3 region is CASSTGPPPQHF. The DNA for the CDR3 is TGCGCCAGCAGCACGGGTCCCCCGCCCCAGCATTTT.

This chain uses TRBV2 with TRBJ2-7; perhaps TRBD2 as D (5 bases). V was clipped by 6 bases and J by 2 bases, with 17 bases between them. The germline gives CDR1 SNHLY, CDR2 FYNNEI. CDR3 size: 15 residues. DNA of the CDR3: TGTGCCAGCAGGGGAATGGGAGTGATTCCCTACGAGCAGTACTTC. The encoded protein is CASRGMGVIPYEQYF.

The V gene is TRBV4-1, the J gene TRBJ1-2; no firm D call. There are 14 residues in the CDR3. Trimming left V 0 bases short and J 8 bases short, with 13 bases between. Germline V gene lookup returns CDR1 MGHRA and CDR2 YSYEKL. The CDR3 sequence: CASSQERRSRGYTF. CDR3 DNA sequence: TGCGCCAGCAGCCAAGAGAGGAGGTCTCGAGGCTACACCTTC.

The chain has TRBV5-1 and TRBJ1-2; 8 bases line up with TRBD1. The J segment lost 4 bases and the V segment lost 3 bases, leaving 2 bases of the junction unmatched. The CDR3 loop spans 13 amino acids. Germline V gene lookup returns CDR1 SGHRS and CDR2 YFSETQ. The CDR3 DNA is TGCGCCAGCAGCTACGGACAGGGCTATGGCTACACCTTC. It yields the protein CASSYGQGYGYTF.

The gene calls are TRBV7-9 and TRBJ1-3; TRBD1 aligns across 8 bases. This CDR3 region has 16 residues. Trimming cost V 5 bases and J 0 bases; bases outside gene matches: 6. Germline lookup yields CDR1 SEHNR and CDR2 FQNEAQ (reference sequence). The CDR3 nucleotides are TGTGCCAGCAGCCGGGGACAGGTTAGCTCTGGAAACACCATATATTTT. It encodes CASSRGQVSSGNTIYF.

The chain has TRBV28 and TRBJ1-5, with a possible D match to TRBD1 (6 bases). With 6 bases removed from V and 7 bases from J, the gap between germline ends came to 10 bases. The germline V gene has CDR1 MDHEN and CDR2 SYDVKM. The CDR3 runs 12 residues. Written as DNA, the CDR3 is TGTGCCAGCAGCGAACAGGGCCAGCCCCAGCATTTT. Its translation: CASSEQGQPQHF.

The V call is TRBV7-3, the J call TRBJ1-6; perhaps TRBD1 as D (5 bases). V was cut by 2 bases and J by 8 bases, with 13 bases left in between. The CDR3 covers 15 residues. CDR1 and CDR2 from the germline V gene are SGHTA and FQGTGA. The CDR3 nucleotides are TGTGCCAGCAGCTTATTCAGCCAAGGGGATTCACCCCTCCACTTT. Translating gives CASSLFSQGDSPLHF.

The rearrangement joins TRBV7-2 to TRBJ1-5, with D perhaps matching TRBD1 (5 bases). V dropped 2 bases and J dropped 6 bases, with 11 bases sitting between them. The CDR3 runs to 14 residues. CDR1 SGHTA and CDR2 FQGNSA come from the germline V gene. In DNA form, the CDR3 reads TGTGCCAGCAGCTTATCAGGGCTCGGTCAGCCCCAGCATTTT. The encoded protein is CASSLSGLGQPQHF.

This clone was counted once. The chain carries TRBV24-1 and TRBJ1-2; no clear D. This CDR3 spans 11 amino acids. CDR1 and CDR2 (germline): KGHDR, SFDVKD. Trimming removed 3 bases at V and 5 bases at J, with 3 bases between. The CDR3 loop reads CATSDPYGYTF. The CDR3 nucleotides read TGTGCCACCAGTGATCCGTATGGCTACACCTTC.

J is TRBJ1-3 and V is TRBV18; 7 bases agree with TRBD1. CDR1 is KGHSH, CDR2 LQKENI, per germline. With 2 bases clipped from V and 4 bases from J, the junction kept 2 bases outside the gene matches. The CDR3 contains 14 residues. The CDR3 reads CASSPGGGGNTIYF. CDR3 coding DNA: TGTGCCAGCTCACCAGGAGGGGGCGGAAACACCATATATTTT.

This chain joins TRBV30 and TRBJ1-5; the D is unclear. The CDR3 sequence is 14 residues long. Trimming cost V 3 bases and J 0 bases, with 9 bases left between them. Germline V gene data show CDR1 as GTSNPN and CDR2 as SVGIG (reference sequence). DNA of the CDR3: TGTGCCTGGAGCGGCAGCGTTAGCAATCAGCCCCAGCATTTT. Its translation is CAWSGSVSNQPQHF.

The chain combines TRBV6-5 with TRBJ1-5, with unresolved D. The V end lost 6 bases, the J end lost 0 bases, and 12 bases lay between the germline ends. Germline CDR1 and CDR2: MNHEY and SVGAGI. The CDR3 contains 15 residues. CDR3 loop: CASRFRPDSNQPQHF. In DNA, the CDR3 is TGTGCCAGCAGATTTCGCCCAGATAGCAATCAGCCCCAGCATTTT.

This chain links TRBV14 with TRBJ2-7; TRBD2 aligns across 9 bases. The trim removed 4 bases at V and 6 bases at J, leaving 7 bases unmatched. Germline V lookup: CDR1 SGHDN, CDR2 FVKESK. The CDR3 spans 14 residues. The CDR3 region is CASSPFLAGTEQYF. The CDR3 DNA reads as TGTGCCAGCAGCCCCTTCCTAGCGGGGACCGAGCAGTACTTC.

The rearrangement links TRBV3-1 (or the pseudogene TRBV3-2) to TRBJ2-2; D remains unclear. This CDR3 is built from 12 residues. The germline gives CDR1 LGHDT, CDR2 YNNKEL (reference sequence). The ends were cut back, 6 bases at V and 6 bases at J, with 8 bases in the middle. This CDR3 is CASRLTPGELFF. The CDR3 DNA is TGTGCCAGCAGGCTAACCCCCGGGGAGCTGTTTTTT.

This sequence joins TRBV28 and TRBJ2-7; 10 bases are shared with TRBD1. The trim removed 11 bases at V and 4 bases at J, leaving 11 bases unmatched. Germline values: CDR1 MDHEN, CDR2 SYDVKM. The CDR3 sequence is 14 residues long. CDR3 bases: TGTGCCGCCGACGCTCGGGACAGGGGATACGAGCAGTACTTC. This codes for CAADARDRGYEQYF.

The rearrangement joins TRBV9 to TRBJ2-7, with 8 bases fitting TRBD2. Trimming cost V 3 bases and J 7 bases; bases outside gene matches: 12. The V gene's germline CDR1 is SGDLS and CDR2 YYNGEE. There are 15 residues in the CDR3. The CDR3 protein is CASSGGTGRAREQYF. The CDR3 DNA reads TGTGCCAGCAGCGGGGGGACCGGGAGGGCACGTGAGCAGTACTTC. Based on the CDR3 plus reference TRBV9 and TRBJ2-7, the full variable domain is DSGVTQTPKHLITATGQRVTLRCSPRSGDLSVYWYQQSLDQGLQFLIQYYNGEERAKGNILERFSAQQFPDLHSELNLSSLELGDSALYFCASSGGTGRAREQYFGPGTRLTVT.